This T cell receptor beta chain was sequenced in a study of CD8 T cells in Susac syndrome. Germline V gives CDR1 MNHEY, CDR2 SVGAGI. There are 17 residues in the CDR3. Trimming cost V 0 bases and J 2 bases, with 16 bases left between them. Random hexamers served to reverse transcribe roughly 0.45 to 1 ug RNA. TCRdb analysed the immunoSEQ multiplex PCR reads with MiXCR anew, one entry per CDR3 protein. The sample consists of about 290,000 distinct CDR3 sequences, about 91% of them appearing once. This TCR derives from a human donor with multiple sclerosis. Sequenced input: CD8+ T cells from PBMCs. The chain has TRBV6-5 and TRBJ2-5; D uncertain. CDR3 residues: CASSYSRQQWLQETQYF. The CDR3 region has the DNA TGTGCCAGCAGTTACTCGCGACAACAGTGGCTGCAAGAGACCCAGTACTTC.